The 12 T cell receptor beta chains in this list originate from one sample, sequenced in a study of prognosis after radiotherapy for stage I lung cancer. Genomic DNA yielded TCR beta CDR3, amplified by two-round multiplex PCR. Primers targeting each individual TRBV and TRBJ gene were applied in first-round PCR. TCRdb used MiXCR to reprocess the multiplex PCR reads, holding one entry per CDR3 protein. The repertoire includes about 17,000 distinct CDR3 sequences, about 18% of them detected once, and around 40% sits in the top ten. This material consisted of PBMCs, taken before or after stereotactic body radiation therapy (not recorded which). These receptors were obtained from a donor over 45 with non-small cell lung cancer.

This clonotype appeared a single time. The conserved final phenylalanine or tryptophan is absent from the CDR3, which likely points to a read error. V gene TRBV3-1 combines with J gene TRBJ1-2, with D perhaps TRBD1 (5 bases). The germline V gene has CDR1 LGHDT and CDR2 YNNKEL (reference sequence). V shed 6 bases and J shed 0 bases, with 11 bases lying between them. The CDR3 is made up of 14 amino acids. The CDR3 nucleotides read TGTGCCAGCAGGCGAGGGACCTCTAACTATGGCTACACCTCC. Amino acids: CASRRGTSNYGYTS.

This clonotype was counted ten times or more. The chain uses TRBV5-1 and TRBJ1-6; D gene unclear. CDR1 and CDR2 from the germline V gene are SGHRS and YFSETQ. This CDR3 comprises 15 residues. Trimming removed 0 bases from V and 0 bases from J, with 4 bases in between. For the CDR3, the DNA is TGCGCCAGCAGCTTGGGGCGCTCCTATAATTCACCCCTCCACTTT. Translating it yields CASSLGRSYNSPLHF.

The CDR3 DNA follows: TGTGCCAGCAGCTTTGACAATCAGCCCCAGCATTTT. Translation: CASSFDNQPQHF. The chain uses TRBV7-2 and TRBJ1-5; D unresolved. Germline V gene sequence: CDR1 SGHTA, CDR2 FQGNSA. The CDR3 totals 12 residues. The V gene lost 3 bases and the J gene lost 3 bases, with 3 bases spanning the gap.

This clonotype occurred many times. The V gene is TRBV12-3 or TRBV12-4, the J gene TRBJ2-3; D not resolved. V lost 7 bases and J 0 bases, leaving 11 bases between the germline ends. The CDR3 consists of 14 residues. CDR3 amino acids: CASTKTPSTDTQYF. The CDR3 DNA follows: TGTGCCAGCACTAAGACCCCTAGCACAGATACGCAGTATTTT.

Many counts were recorded for this clonotype. This rearrangement joins TRBV6-1 to TRBJ1-1, with 7 bases that match TRBD1. Unmatched junction bases numbered 9, after V lost 6 bases and J lost 8 bases. Germline V lookup: CDR1 MNHNS, CDR2 SASEGT. This CDR3 has 13 amino acids. The CDR3 here is CASRAGTVEEAFF. The CDR3 DNA sequence: TGTGCCAGCAGGGCCGGGACAGTCGAAGAAGCTTTCTTT.

CDR3 coding DNA: TGTGCCATCACGTTTAGTCAGGGAGAGACCCAGTACTTC. This encodes CAITFSQGETQYF. The chain carries TRBV10-3 and TRBJ2-5, with D tentatively TRBD1 (5 bases). The CDR3 is 13 residues long. CDR1 and CDR2 from the germline V gene are ENHRY and SYGVKD. Trimming took 7 bases from V and 4 from J, leaving 13 bases between them.

On this clonotype: A far bigger clonotype differs at one base, so this is likely a read error. This chain connects TRBV6-2 or TRBV6-3 to TRBJ1-1; no definite D call. The CDR3 is 14 residues long. The germline V gene has CDR1 MNHEY and CDR2 SVGEGT. The germline V and J ends were trimmed by 6 bases and 4 bases, with 15 bases remaining between them. The CDR3 reads CASSLRARGTEAFF. The CDR3 DNA reads TGTGCCAGCAGCCTCCGGGCCAGAGGCACTGAAGCTTTCTTT.

In its sample, this clonotype was seen many times. The V and J genes are TRBV12-5 and TRBJ2-5; 7 bases map to TRBD1. The germline CDR1 and CDR2 sequences are LGHNT and FRNRAP. This CDR3 spans 14 amino acids. V shed 2 bases, J shed 5 bases, and the junction held 5 bases outside the gene matches. For the CDR3, the DNA is TGTGCTAGTGGTTTGAGACAGGGAAATGAGACCCAGTACTTC. Its translation: CASGLRQGNETQYF.

This clonotype was detected many times. The J gene is TRBJ2-1, the V gene TRBV6-1; 7 nucleotides match TRBD1. The CDR3 totals 15 residues. The germline CDR1 and CDR2 sequences are MNHNS and SASEGT. The V and J ends lost 5 bases and 0 bases, in that order; junction bases with no gene match: 4. CDR3 protein: CASSPGQSSYNEQFF. DNA for the CDR3: TGTGCCAGCAGTCCGGGACAGAGCTCCTACAATGAGCAGTTCTTC.

This clonotype was seen ten or more times. The chain couples TRBV7-3 to TRBJ1-2, with 8 bases identical to TRBD1. There are 16 residues in the CDR3. J gave up 4 bases and V 5 bases, and 12 bases lay outside the gene matches. Germline CDR1 is SGHTA and CDR2 is FQGTGA. DNA for the CDR3: TGTGCCAGCAGCATAGGACAGGGTCGGAACCTCTATGGCTACACCTTC. It is translated as CASSIGQGRNLYGYTF.

A word on this clonotype: Since a far larger clone is one base different, this is likely a read error. The chain links TRBV12-3 or TRBV12-4 to TRBJ2-1, with D perhaps TRBD1 (5 bases). This CDR3 has 14 amino acids. V was cut by 7 bases and J by 10 bases, with 20 bases left in between. This chain's CDR3 is CASKSTGEVYEQFF. DNA for the CDR3: TGTGCCAGCAAGTCCACAGGAGAAGTCTACGAGCAGTTCTTC.

This chain joins TRBV6-2 or TRBV6-3 and TRBJ1-1; the match to TRBD1 covers 7 bases. Trimming cost V 7 bases and J 5 bases; bases outside gene matches: 7. Germline CDR1 MNHEY, CDR2 SVGEGT. CDR3 size: 13 residues. The CDR3 protein is CASTGTDMTEAFF. In DNA form, the CDR3 reads TGTGCCAGCACGGGGACAGATATGACTGAAGCTTTCTTT.